The T cell receptor (beta chain) described here comes from a study of T cell responses to AZD1222 COVID-19 vaccine. General study results and limits: Repertoire samples came only from after the peak T cell response. Breadth and depth of Spike-specific TCRs rose after two AZD1222 doses.

This table comes from immunoSEQ multiplex PCR, and its TCRdb copy is limited to in-frame clones, with some not included. The table has about 79,000 clones, 80% seen once. V lost 0 bases and J lost 8, with 15 bases in between. The CDR3 spans 16 residues. From germline, CDR1 is SGHKS and CDR2 YYEKEE (reference sequence). For this clone: No antigen is known for it.

The sequenced sample was peripheral blood, obtained on day 0 of AZD1222 vaccination. This clonotype was sampled from an adult in good health. The rearrangement links TRBV5-5 to TRBJ1-6, with D possibly being TRBD1 (5 bases). The chain's CDR3 is CASSLEGRASDSPLHF. For the CDR3, the DNA is TGTGCCAGCAGCTTGGAGGGACGGGCTTCGGATTCACCCCTCCACTTT.